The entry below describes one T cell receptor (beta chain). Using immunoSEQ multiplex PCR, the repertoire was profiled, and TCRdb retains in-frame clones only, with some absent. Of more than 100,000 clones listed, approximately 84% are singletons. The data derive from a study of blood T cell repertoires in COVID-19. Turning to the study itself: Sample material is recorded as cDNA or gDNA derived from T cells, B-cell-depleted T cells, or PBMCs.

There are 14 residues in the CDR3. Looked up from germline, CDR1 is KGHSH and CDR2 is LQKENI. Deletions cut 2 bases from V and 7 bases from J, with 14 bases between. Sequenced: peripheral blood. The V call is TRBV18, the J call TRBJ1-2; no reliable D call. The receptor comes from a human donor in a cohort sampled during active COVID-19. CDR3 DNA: TGTGCCAGCTCACCAGAGGGAAGGTCGCTTGGCTACACCTTC. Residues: CASSPEGRSLGYTF.